The 24 T cell receptor beta chains listed next were all sequenced from one sample in a study of blood T cell repertoires in COVID-19. The method was immunoSEQ multiplex PCR; TCRdb's version includes in-frame clones alone and lacks a portion of them. The table has roughly 40,000 clones, about 87% seen once. The specimen was peripheral blood. These receptors originate from a middle-aged woman with acute or convalescent COVID-19.

The chain recombines TRBV6-5 with TRBJ1-1; D perhaps matches TRBD1 (5 bases). The CDR3 extends over 13 amino acids. Germline lookup yields CDR1 MNHEY and CDR2 SVGAGI. Trimming pared 7 bases from V and 0 bases from J, leaving 9 bases between. The CDR3 DNA is TGTGCCAGCAATCGACAGATGAACACTGAAGCTTTCTTT. This encodes CASNRQMNTEAFF.

About this clone: The sample holds other DNA sequences that translate to the same CDR3. The V call is TRBV9, the J call TRBJ2-2; TRBD2 agrees at 9 bases. CDR1 is SGDLS and CDR2 is YYNGEE in the germline V gene. The junction had 11 bases not matched to a gene; V was cut back by 5 bases and J by 6 bases. This CDR3 has 16 residues. The CDR3 DNA follows: TGTGCCAGCAGAGCGGCGGGGGGGCCGGGTGCCGGGGAGCTGTTTTTT. Protein product: CASRAAGGPGAGELFF.

This chain links TRBV19 with TRBJ1-5; D gene uncertain. This CDR3 region has 16 residues. Between the trimmed V and J ends, which lost 4 bases and 5 bases, there was a span of 18 bases. Germline values: CDR1 LNHDA, CDR2 SQIVND (reference sequence). The chain's CDR3 is CASSTTDREQHQPQHF. The CDR3 DNA follows: TGTGCCAGTAGTACGACCGACCGGGAACAACATCAGCCCCAGCATTTT.

The chain links TRBV7-3 to TRBJ1-1; 8 bases align to TRBD1. V lost 2 bases, J lost 10 bases, and 9 bases stayed unmatched. CDR3 length: 14 residues. Germline V gene lookup returns CDR1 SGHTA and CDR2 FQGTGA. DNA of the CDR3: TGTGCCAGCAGCTTAGCCGGGACAGGTGTACCAGCTTTCTTT. Its translation is CASSLAGTGVPAFF.

This clone was recorded only once. The chain employs TRBV12-2 and TRBJ1-1. TRBV12-2 has pseudogene status. The CDR3 loop spans 13 amino acids. The CDR3 loop is CASRSARSTEAFF. The CDR3 nucleotides are TGTGCAAGTCGCTCCGCTCGGTCCACTGAAGCTTTCTTT.

The chain combines TRBV6-5 with TRBJ1-2, with 9 positions matching TRBD1. The germline V gene encodes CDR1 MNHEY and CDR2 SVGAGI. V lost 0 bases and J lost 1; bases outside the gene matches: 0. The CDR3 contains 15 residues. The DNA of the CDR3 is TGTGCCAGCAGTTACTCGGGACAGGGTAACTATGGCTACACCTTC. Translated: CASSYSGQGNYGYTF.

This clone was seen only a few times. The chain is built from TRBV19 and TRBJ1-4; 9 nucleotides agree with TRBD1. CDR3 length: 13 residues. Germline-derived CDR1 and CDR2 are LNHDA and SQIVND (reference sequence). V dropped 5 bases and J dropped 7; count of bases not matched to a gene: 2. This CDR3 is CASSGTGTEKLFF. Written as DNA, the CDR3 is TGTGCCAGTAGTGGGACAGGGACTGAAAAACTGTTTTTT.

This chain links TRBV6-2 or TRBV6-3 with TRBJ2-5; D remains unclear. Trimming shortened V by 4 bases and J by 6 bases, and 15 bases separated the two germline ends. The CDR3 loop spans 14 amino acids. In germline, CDR1 is MNHEY, CDR2 SVGEGT. The CDR3 reads CASSSPPGVQTQYF. In nucleotides, the CDR3 is TGTGCCAGCAGTTCCCCTCCGGGTGTGCAGACCCAGTACTTC.

The V call is TRBV5-1, the J call TRBJ2-7, with 7 bases aligning to TRBD2. Losses at the gene ends were 0 bases for V and 2 bases for J; bases not matched to a gene: 5. The CDR3 totals 15 residues. Germline assignment: CDR1 SGHRS and CDR2 YFSETQ. CDR3 DNA: TGCGCCAGCAGCTTGGAGGCTAGCGGAGCCTACGAGCAGTACTTC. This codes for CASSLEASGAYEQYF.

V and J are TRBV7-2 and TRBJ2-7; weak D call: TRBD1 (6 bases). This CDR3 region has 16 residues. The V end lost 5 bases, the J end lost 2 bases, and 19 bases lay between the germline ends. Germline V gene data show CDR1 as SGHTA and CDR2 as FQGNSA. In DNA, the CDR3 is TGTGCCAGCAGCATGTACAGGGCGATCCTCCCCTACGAGCAGTACTTC. Translated, it gives CASSMYRAILPYEQYF.

The genes are TRBV27 and TRBJ1-1; TRBD1 is a possible D gene (5 bases). The CDR3 has 12 amino acids. Trimming cost V 8 bases and J 4 bases, with 11 bases left between them. Looked up from germline, CDR1 is MNHEY and CDR2 is SMNVEV (reference sequence). The CDR3 bases are TGTGCCAGCGGAAACAGGCTCACTGAAGCTTTCTTT. Its translation: CASGNRLTEAFF.

The chain recombines TRBV2 with TRBJ2-5; unclear D gene. The ends were cut back, 6 bases at V and 1 base at J, with 6 bases in the middle. Germline V gene lookup returns CDR1 SNHLY and CDR2 FYNNEI. The CDR3 runs 12 residues. The chain's CDR3 is CASSKLQETQYF. CDR3 nucleotides: TGTGCCAGCAGCAAGCTCCAAGAGACCCAGTACTTC.

This chain joins TRBV24-1 and TRBJ2-3, with a tentative D call TRBD1 (6 bases). The CDR3 sequence is 17 residues long. The germline V and J ends were trimmed by 4 bases and 0 bases, with 16 bases remaining between them. Germline CDR1 KGHDR, CDR2 SFDVKD. The CDR3 loop reads CATSDLTGPSSTDTQYF. The DNA of the CDR3 is TGTGCCACCAGTGACCTGACAGGCCCCTCTAGCACAGATACGCAGTATTTT.

This rearrangement joins TRBV7-6 to TRBJ2-1; D may be TRBD1 (6 bases). Trimming removed 0 bases from V and 7 bases from J, with 13 bases in between. Germline V gives CDR1 SGHVS, CDR2 FNYEAQ. CDR3 length: 15 amino acids. The CDR3 region is CASSLAQGQLNEQFF. The CDR3 nucleotides read TGTGCCAGCAGCTTAGCCCAGGGGCAATTAAATGAGCAGTTCTTC.

V and J are TRBV5-1 and TRBJ2-7; D might be TRBD1 (6 bases). The CDR3 spans 14 residues. V lost 4 bases and J lost 2, with 13 bases in between. Germline V gene data show CDR1 as SGHRS and CDR2 as YFSETQ. The chain's CDR3 is CASSLYRDTYEQYF. CDR3 coding DNA: TGCGCCAGCAGCCTATACAGGGACACCTACGAGCAGTACTTC.

This chain uses TRBV19 with TRBJ2-1; the D gene is possibly TRBD1 (6 bases). Per germline, CDR1 LNHDA and CDR2 SQIVND (reference sequence). Trimming shortened V by 5 bases and J by 4 bases, and 12 bases separated the two germline ends. The CDR3 extends over 14 amino acids. CDR3 sequence reads: CASSPQGQYNEQFF. CDR3 sequence (DNA): TGTGCCAGTAGTCCTCAGGGACAATACAATGAGCAGTTCTTC. The whole variable domain, filled in from reference TRBV19 and TRBJ2-1, reads DGGITQSPKYLFRKEGQNVTLSCEQNLNHDAMYWYRQDPGQGLRLIYYSQIVNDFQKGDIAEGYSVSREKKESFPLTVTSAQKNPTAFYLCASSPQGQYNEQFFGPGTRLTVL.

This clone was detected a few times. This chain joins TRBV5-6 and TRBJ1-4; 7 nucleotides line up with TRBD1. This CDR3 comprises 14 residues. J lost 7 bases, V lost 0 bases, and 3 bases had no gene match. From germline, CDR1 is SGHDT and CDR2 YYEEEE. As DNA, the CDR3 is TGTGCCAGCAGCTTGGGACAGGGTGGTGAAAAACTGTTTTTT. Protein sequence: CASSLGQGGEKLFF.

The genes are TRBV5-5 and TRBJ2-4; 9 bases align to TRBD1. Germline V gene sequence: CDR1 SGHKS, CDR2 YYEKEE (reference sequence). Germline trimming cut 7 bases from V and 5 bases from J; bases unmatched to any gene: 10. This CDR3 comprises 15 residues. In DNA, the CDR3 is TGTGCCAGCGGATACAGGGGGCGATGGGAAAACATTCAGTACTTC. It is translated as CASGYRGRWENIQYF.

This chain connects TRBV19 to TRBJ1-6; D gene unclear. Trimming pared 1 base from V and 0 bases from J, leaving 16 bases between. This CDR3 has 19 amino acids. Germline lookup yields CDR1 LNHDA and CDR2 SQIVND (reference sequence). The CDR3 region is CASSIVRISGSSYNSPLHF. DNA for the CDR3: TGTGCCAGTAGTATAGTGCGCATTTCCGGGAGCTCCTATAATTCACCCCTCCACTTT.

The V and J genes are TRBV5-8 and TRBJ2-7, with D tentatively TRBD2 (5 bases). Looked up from germline, CDR1 is SGHTS and CDR2 is YDEGEE. The CDR3 runs to 16 residues. V gave up 0 bases and J gave up 5 bases, with 18 bases separating them. This CDR3 is CASSLAGIKTVNEQYF. The DNA of the CDR3 is TGTGCCAGCAGCTTGGCGGGAATTAAAACGGTGAACGAGCAGTACTTC. The whole variable domain, filled in from reference TRBV5-8 and TRBJ2-7, reads EAGVTQSPTHLIKTRGQQATLRCSPISGHTSVYWYQQALGLGLQFLLWYDEGEERNRGNFPPRFSGRQFPNYSSELNVNALELEDSALYLCASSLAGIKTVNEQYFGPGTRLTVT.

The chain joins TRBV13 to TRBJ2-7; tentative D call: TRBD2 (6 bases). CDR1 PRHDT and CDR2 FYEKMQ come from the germline V gene (reference sequence). The CDR3 sequence is 16 residues long. V was pared by 6 bases and J by 0 bases, with 18 bases between. CDR3 loop: CASSPGRTVVSYEQYF. For the CDR3, the DNA is TGTGCCAGCAGTCCGGGGAGGACTGTTGTCTCCTACGAGCAGTACTTC.

J is TRBJ1-5 and V is TRBV19, with D unclear. V was trimmed by 8 bases and J by 2 bases, leaving 13 bases between them. The CDR3 runs to 14 residues. Germline lookup yields CDR1 LNHDA and CDR2 SQIVND (reference sequence). Here the CDR3 reads CASESSSGNQPQHF. The DNA of the CDR3 is TGTGCCAGTGAATCGAGTTCGGGCAATCAGCCCCAGCATTTT.

The chain couples TRBV12-3 or TRBV12-4 to TRBJ1-3; possible D gene TRBD1, 6 bases. The CDR3 has 13 amino acids. Trimming shortened V by 8 bases and J by 7 bases, and 15 bases separated the two germline ends. The CDR3 coding sequence is TGTGCCAGCTTCCGGCAGGGGATCAACACCATATATTTT. This sequence encodes CASFRQGINTIYF.

The chain's CDR3 is CASSLGQNTEAFF. CDR3 DNA sequence: TGTGCCAGCAGCTTGGGACAGAACACTGAAGCTTTCTTT. This chain links TRBV11-3 with TRBJ1-1; D possibly corresponds to TRBD1 (6 bases). Trimming left V 3 bases short and J 1 base short, with 6 bases between. The length of the CDR3 is 13 residues. Looked up from germline, CDR1 is SGHNT and CDR2 is YENEEA.